Following are 29 T cell receptor beta chains from one sample sequenced in a study of T cells after yellow fever vaccination. TCRdb passed the 5' RACE reads through MiXCR, listing each CDR3 protein once. In the table there are about 300,000 distinct CDR3 sequences, about 6.9% of which are singletons. The specimen was PBMCs, collected around 45 days after the first yellow fever vaccination. The receptors were sampled from a man aged 18-30 years who received the YFV17D yellow fever vaccine.

The chain employs TRBV5-6 and TRBJ1-3; D is unresolved. The CDR3 length is 15 residues. CDR1 and CDR2 from the germline V gene are SGHDT and YYEEEE. V dropped 0 bases and J dropped 0 bases, with 7 bases sitting between them. The CDR3 sequence is CASSLDRFSGNTIYF. In DNA, the CDR3 is TGTGCCAGCAGCTTGGACCGTTTCTCTGGAAACACCATATATTTT.

This clonotype was counted at least ten times. The chain combines TRBV5-1 with TRBJ1-1; TRBD1 matches 8 bases. Germline values: CDR1 SGHRS, CDR2 YFSETQ. J was trimmed by 3 bases and V by 1 base; bases with no gene match: 2. This CDR3 spans 14 amino acids. Written as DNA, the CDR3 is TGCGCCAGCAGCTTGCAGGGGGCGGACACTGAAGCTTTCTTT. It codes for CASSLQGADTEAFF.

This clonotype was picked up a small number of times. The chain couples TRBV7-2 to TRBJ2-5; 10 bases match TRBD1. The J segment lost 4 bases and the V segment lost 3 bases, leaving 5 bases of the junction unmatched. This CDR3 region has 15 residues. From germline, CDR1 is SGHTA and CDR2 FQGNSA. CDR3: CASSLGDRGGETQYF. CDR3 in DNA: TGTGCCAGCAGCTTGGGGGACAGGGGCGGAGAGACCCAGTACTTC.

This clonotype was seen many times. CDR3 coding DNA: TGTGCCAGCAGTTACTTCAGTAGCGGGGAGCTGTTTTTT. It encodes CASSYFSSGELFF. J is TRBJ2-2 and V is TRBV6-6, with unresolved D. The germline V gene encodes CDR1 MNHNY and CDR2 SVGAGI (reference sequence). Trimming took off 1 base at V and 7 bases at J, with 7 bases between the two ends. This CDR3 spans 13 amino acids.

The V gene is TRBV20-1, the J gene TRBJ2-7; 7 nucleotides line up with TRBD2. The J segment lost 1 base and the V segment lost 3 bases, leaving 6 bases of the junction unmatched. CDR1 is DFQATT and CDR2 is SNEGSKA in the germline V gene (reference sequence). The CDR3 contains 14 residues. The CDR3 region is CSARGGVWSYEQYF. CDR3 nucleotide sequence: TGCAGTGCTAGGGGGGGGGTTTGGTCCTACGAGCAGTACTTC.

The rearrangement uses TRBV10-3 and TRBJ1-5; possibly TRBD1 for D (6 bases). Germline V CDR1 and CDR2: ENHRY, SYGVKD. Trimming removed 3 bases at V and 5 bases at J, with 14 bases between. The CDR3 has 15 amino acids. The CDR3 loop reads CAISDPTSGDQPQHF. The CDR3 DNA is TGTGCCATCAGTGACCCAACCTCAGGGGATCAGCCCCAGCATTTT.

This clonotype was recorded a few times. The CDR3 reads CASSLRGGADTEAFF. The CDR3 region has the DNA TGCGCCAGCAGCTTGAGGGGGGGCGCGGACACTGAAGCTTTCTTT. The V call is TRBV5-1, the J call TRBJ1-1, with a weak D call TRBD1 (6 bases). Germline V lookup: CDR1 SGHRS, CDR2 YFSETQ. CDR3 size: 15 residues. Trimming took 1 base from V and 3 from J, leaving 13 bases between them. The whole variable domain, remainder taken from reference TRBV5-1 and TRBJ1-1, is KAGVTQTPRYLIKTRGQQVTLSCSPISGHRSVSWYQQTPGQGLQFLFEYFSETQRNKGNFPGRFSGRQFSNSRSEMNVSTLELGDSALYLCASSLRGGADTEAFFGQGTRLTVV.

This chain uses TRBV5-1 with TRBJ2-3; 8 bases agree with TRBD2. From germline, CDR1 is SGHRS and CDR2 YFSETQ. The CDR3 runs to 15 residues. V gave up 4 bases and J gave up 4 bases; unmatched junction bases: 8. CDR3 region: CASSRDAGGPDTQYF. CDR3 DNA sequence: TGCGCCAGCAGCCGTGACGCGGGGGGCCCAGATACGCAGTATTTT.

On this clonotype itself: The junction departs from germline at one end; a sequencing error may be responsible. The V and J genes are TRBV7-3 and TRBJ1-1, with a possible D match to TRBD1 (5 bases). The CDR3 sequence is 14 residues long. Germline CDR1 reads SGHTA; CDR2 reads FQGTGA. CDR3 sequence: CASSLQGGNSEAFF. DNA for the CDR3: TGTGCCAGCAGCTTACAGGGAGGGAACTCTGAAGCTTTCTTT.

This clonotype was recorded many times. Germline and junction disagree at one end, which may indicate a read error. The CDR3, as DNA: TGCGCCAGCAGCCCGGGGGGGACGAACGCCGGGGAGCTGTTTTTT. As protein: CASSPGGTNAGELFF. This chain joins TRBV5-1 and TRBJ2-2; 8 nucleotides align to TRBD2. Germline lookup yields CDR1 SGHRS and CDR2 YFSETQ. The CDR3 contains 15 residues.

The J gene is TRBJ1-5, the V gene TRBV6-1, with D maybe TRBD1 (6 bases). Germline-derived CDR1 and CDR2 are MNHNS and SASEGT. There are 14 residues in the CDR3. V lost 6 bases, J lost 5 bases, and 14 bases lay in between. The CDR3 bases are TGTGCCAGCAGACCCGACAGGAGGGATCAGCCCCAGCATTTT. Its translation is CASRPDRRDQPQHF.

This clonotype was seen ten or more times. The chain combines TRBV10-3 with TRBJ2-7; 11 positions match TRBD2. CDR1 is ENHRY, CDR2 SYGVKD, per germline. This CDR3 region has 12 residues. Unmatched junction bases numbered 0, after V lost 4 bases and J lost 7 bases. The DNA of the CDR3 is TGTGCCATCAGTGGACTAGCGGGGGAGCAGTACGTC. Protein product: CAISGLAGEQYV.

The J gene is TRBJ2-5, the V gene TRBV2, with D uncertain. This CDR3 is built from 12 residues. Germline V lookup: CDR1 SNHLY, CDR2 FYNNEI. Trimming stripped 7 bases from V and 1 base from J, with 7 bases between. This chain's CDR3 is CASIGFQETQYF. The CDR3 nucleotides are TGTGCCAGCATCGGCTTCCAAGAGACCCAGTACTTC.

This clonotype was recorded many times. The chain uses TRBV6-4 and TRBJ1-4; possible D gene TRBD1, 5 bases. Germline V gene data show CDR1 as MRHNA and CDR2 as SNTAGT. The CDR3 is made up of 16 amino acids. The V end lost 5 bases, the J end lost 11 bases, and 24 bases lay between the germline ends. CDR3 in DNA: TGTGCCAGCAGTAAAGACAGTACCGGTATTATAGGGAAACTGTTTTTT. Amino acids: CASSKDSTGIIGKLFF.

This clonotype appeared many times. The chain's CDR3 is CASIPARGPGADTQYF. The CDR3 DNA reads as TGTGCCAGCATCCCCGCCCGGGGACCTGGGGCCGATACGCAGTATTTT. The rearrangement uses TRBV7-9 and TRBJ2-3; either TRBD1 or TRBD2 may supply D (5 bases each). The CDR3 contains 16 residues. V dropped 7 bases and J dropped 6 bases, with 23 bases sitting between them. The germline V gene has CDR1 SEHNR and CDR2 FQNEAQ (reference sequence).

At least ten counts were recorded for this clonotype. The chain is built from TRBV7-9 and TRBJ2-1; 10 bases fit TRBD2. The length of the CDR3 is 16 residues. CDR1 is SEHNR and CDR2 is FQNEAQ in the germline V gene (reference sequence). The ends lost 4 bases at V and 7 bases at J; junction bases unmatched: 10. The CDR3 reads CASSYLLAGLVNEQFF. CDR3 in DNA: TGTGCCAGCAGCTATTTACTAGCGGGGTTGGTAAATGAGCAGTTCTTC.

This clonotype has only a few counts. The rearrangement uses TRBV19 and TRBJ1-5; 8 nucleotides match TRBD1. Germline trimming cut 1 base from V and 7 bases from J; bases unmatched to any gene: 6. Per the germline V gene, CDR1 is LNHDA and CDR2 is SQIVND (reference sequence). The CDR3 length is 15 residues. The chain's CDR3 is CASSIGPGQGQPQHF. The CDR3 region has the DNA TGTGCCAGTAGTATAGGGCCCGGACAGGGACAGCCCCAGCATTTT.

This clonotype was counted at least ten times. The rearrangement joins TRBV7-6 to TRBJ2-1; D not certain. Germline V gives CDR1 SGHVS, CDR2 FNYEAQ. Trimming cost V 3 bases and J 0 bases, with 3 bases left between them. This CDR3 comprises 13 residues. CDR3 loop: CASSLDSYNEQFF. The CDR3 region has the DNA TGTGCCAGCAGCTTGGACTCCTACAATGAGCAGTTCTTC.

This clonotype was seen many times. The CDR3 loop is CASSYAGESTDTQYF. The CDR3 DNA sequence: TGTGCCAGCAGTTATGCGGGGGAGAGCACAGATACGCAGTATTTT. The chain joins TRBV6-5 to TRBJ2-3, with 7 positions matching TRBD2. CDR3 length equals 15 residues. The ends lost 3 bases at V and 0 bases at J; junction bases unmatched: 3. The germline V gene encodes CDR1 MNHEY and CDR2 SVGAGI.

This clonotype showed up many times. The chain links TRBV7-2 to TRBJ2-3; D gene unclear. Germline V gene sequence: CDR1 SGHTA, CDR2 FQGNSA. This CDR3 region has 14 residues. Trimming pared 4 bases from V and 0 bases from J, leaving 8 bases between. DNA of the CDR3: TGTGCCAGCAGCTCGGCCCTTAGCACAGATACGCAGTATTTT. Translation gives CASSSALSTDTQYF.

In this sample, this clonotype turned up many times. The chain links TRBV6-2 or TRBV6-3 to TRBJ2-4; TRBD2 might be the D (5 bases). There are 18 residues in the CDR3. CDR1 is MNHEY and CDR2 is SVGEGT in the germline V gene. Trimming took 5 bases from V and 0 from J, leaving 20 bases between them. The CDR3 DNA reads as TGTGCCAGCAGTAACCGGGAAACGCGCCTACTAGCCAAAAACATTCAGTACTTC. This encodes CASSNRETRLLAKNIQYF.

Many counts were recorded for this clonotype. This chain connects TRBV11-2 to TRBJ1-6; D unresolved. This CDR3 region has 19 residues. Germline lookup yields CDR1 SGHAT and CDR2 FQNNGV. V lost 1 base and J lost 0, with 16 bases in between. The CDR3 protein is CASSLVANTASSYNSPLHF. Here the CDR3 DNA reads TGTGCCAGCAGCTTAGTAGCCAACACCGCCAGCTCCTATAATTCACCCCTCCACTTT.

This clonotype was seen only a few times. This chain links TRBV6-5 with TRBJ1-2, with TRBD1 matching over 9 bases. The CDR3 consists of 15 residues. Germline V gene data show CDR1 as MNHEY and CDR2 as SVGAGI. V trimming: 1 base; J trimming: 1 base; junction bases outside the gene matches: 1. This CDR3 reads CASSYLTGGNYGYTF. CDR3 DNA: TGTGCCAGCAGTTACTTGACAGGGGGTAACTATGGCTACACCTTC.

The chain employs TRBV4-2 and TRBJ1-2; 7 nucleotides match TRBD1. The CDR3 extends over 16 amino acids. Germline-derived CDR1 and CDR2 are LGHNA and YNFKEQ. With 1 base clipped from V and 6 bases from J, the junction kept 11 bases outside the gene matches. CDR3 region: CASSQARTGAADGYTF. The CDR3 region has the DNA TGTGCCAGCAGCCAAGCGAGAACAGGGGCAGCGGATGGCTACACCTTC.

This clonotype showed up just a few times. V usage is TRBV5-6 and J usage is TRBJ2-7; TRBD2 is a possible D gene (5 bases). There are 14 residues in the CDR3. V dropped 2 bases and J dropped 4 bases, with 13 bases sitting between them. The germline CDR1 and CDR2 sequences are SGHDT and YYEEEE. CDR3 protein: CASSFILADYEQYV. The CDR3, as DNA: TGTGCCAGCAGCTTTATCCTAGCTGATTACGAGCAGTACGTC.

The DNA of the CDR3 is TGTGCCACCAGCAGGCTAGCGGGCGGGTTCGGGGATACGCAGTATTTT. It codes for CATSRLAGGFGDTQYF. The rearrangement uses TRBV15 and TRBJ2-3; 8 nucleotides agree with TRBD2. In germline, CDR1 is LNHNV, CDR2 YYDKDF (reference sequence). This CDR3 contains 16 residues. V lost 3 bases, J lost 6 bases, and 11 bases stayed unmatched.

The V call is TRBV9, the J call TRBJ2-7; TRBD1 matches at 7 bases. V shed 4 bases and J 6 bases; nucleotides not matched to a gene: 13. The CDR3 is made up of 15 amino acids. Germline CDR1 reads SGDLS; CDR2 reads YYNGEE. CDR3 sequence (DNA): TGTGCCAGCAGCCCCCGACAGGGTATCCTGCCCGAGCAGTACTTC. Its translation is CASSPRQGILPEQYF.

The chain joins TRBV12-3 or TRBV12-4 to TRBJ1-4; the D is unclear. The CDR3 is made up of 14 amino acids. V gave up 10 bases and J gave up 5 bases, with 17 bases separating them. DNA of the CDR3: TGTGCCATCTGTTTCGGGCGGATAAATGAAAAACTGTTTTTT. Translating gives CAICFGRINEKLFF.

This clonotype was observed a few times. The chain carries TRBV3-1 and TRBJ1-2; D gene unclear. Trimming removed 4 bases from V and 7 bases from J, with 16 bases in between. The CDR3 loop spans 14 amino acids. Germline V gene sequence: CDR1 LGHDT, CDR2 YNNKEL (reference sequence). CDR3 nucleotide sequence: TGTGCCAGCAGCCCAAGGGAGGAACGAATTGGCTACACCTTC. This encodes CASSPREERIGYTF.